The T cell receptor beta chain under discussion was sequenced for a study of T cells in tumors after PD-1 blockade. For this clone: Its target is not known.

The CDR3 totals 12 residues. The V and J ends lost 4 bases and 5 bases respectively, with 8 bases between them. Germline-derived CDR1 and CDR2 are SGHRS and YFSETQ. Clones were sequenced by immunoSEQ multiplex PCR, and TCRdb holds only the in-frame ones, with some missing. Of around 1,700 clones listed, around 75% are singletons. Study-level points and caveats: After therapy, most expanded exhausted CD8+ clones were absent pre-treatment, suggesting clonal replacement.

V and J are TRBV5-1 and TRBJ2-3; D is possibly TRBD2 (5 bases). This clonotype was obtained from a human donor with basal cell carcinoma. The sequenced sample was tumor tissue, obtained after anti-PD-1 treatment. CDR3 DNA sequence: TGCGCCAGCAGCCACAGCGGAGATACGCAGTATTTT. Translation: CASSHSGDTQYF.